The 32 T cell receptor beta chains listed next were all sequenced from one sample in a study of siplizumab effects on memory and regulatory T cells. Assay: immunoSEQ multiplex PCR; the TCRdb copy retains only in-frame clones and omits some. The sample yields tens of thousands of clones, 75% to 95% seen once. The specimen was CD8+ T cells sorted from blood. The receptors come from a human donor in good health.

This chain links TRBV10-3 with TRBJ2-5, with 7 bases that match TRBD1. This CDR3 region has 13 residues. Trimming cost V 9 bases and J 5 bases; bases outside gene matches: 9. Germline V gene sequence: CDR1 ENHRY, CDR2 SYGVKD. CDR3 protein: CAIRDRERETQYF. The CDR3 DNA sequence: TGTGCCATTAGAGACAGGGAGCGGGAGACCCAGTACTTC.

The CDR3 spells CASSLSEVPHEQYF. In DNA, the CDR3 is TGTGCCAGCAGCTTATCAGAGGTCCCCCACGAGCAGTACTTC. The chain joins TRBV7-9 to TRBJ2-7, with D unclear. The germline V and J ends were trimmed by 2 bases and 5 bases, with 13 bases remaining between them. The CDR3 is 14 residues long. Germline V lookup: CDR1 SEHNR, CDR2 FQNEAQ (reference sequence).

The chain combines TRBV27 with TRBJ2-3; 7 positions match TRBD1. Trimming took 0 bases from V and 2 from J; bases not matched to a gene: 5. Germline-derived CDR1 and CDR2 are MNHEY and SMNVEV (reference sequence). The CDR3 sequence is 16 residues long. The CDR3 DNA reads TGTGCCAGCAGTTTATCGATGGGACAGTACACAGATACGCAGTATTTT. It encodes CASSLSMGQYTDTQYF.

This clone occurred once. The chain is built from TRBV18 and TRBJ1-2, with 8 bases matching TRBD1. The germline V gene encodes CDR1 KGHSH and CDR2 LQKENI. The CDR3 spans 14 residues. Losses at the gene ends were 3 bases for V and 3 bases for J; bases not matched to a gene: 3. CDR3 bases: TGTGCCAGCTCACCCCCGACAGGGGACTATGGCTACACCTTC. This gives the protein CASSPPTGDYGYTF.

V usage is TRBV5-1 and J usage is TRBJ2-7; possible D gene TRBD2, 5 bases. Germline V gene sequence: CDR1 SGHRS, CDR2 YFSETQ. V lost 1 base, J lost 7 bases, and 12 bases lay in between. The CDR3 spans 13 residues. The DNA of the CDR3 is TGCGCCAGCAGCTTGTTGGCCGGGAATGAGCAGTACTTC. The encoded protein is CASSLLAGNEQYF.

V is TRBV9 and J is TRBJ1-2; no definite D call. The CDR3 has 9 residues. V was pared by 0 bases and J by 12 bases, with 3 bases between. Germline V lookup: CDR1 SGDLS, CDR2 YYNGEE. The CDR3 bases are TGTGCCAGCAGCGTAGTTGACACCTTC. It translates to CASSVVDTF.

The chain is built from TRBV27 and TRBJ1-1, with D perhaps matching TRBD1 (5 bases). V was trimmed by 5 bases and J by 0 bases, leaving 19 bases between them. Germline values: CDR1 MNHEY, CDR2 SMNVEV (reference sequence). The CDR3 consists of 17 residues. CDR3 region: CASSPWVGQPLNTEAFF. For the CDR3, the DNA is TGTGCCAGCAGTCCCTGGGTGGGGCAGCCTCTGAACACTGAAGCTTTCTTT.

This chain links TRBV6-6 with TRBJ2-7; D not resolved. The CDR3 totals 12 residues. Germline CDR1 reads MNHNY; CDR2 reads SVGAGI (reference sequence). V was shortened by 6 bases and J by 3 bases, with 9 bases between the two germline ends. CDR3 in amino acids: CASSAGNYEQYF. The CDR3 nucleotides are TGTGCCAGCAGCGCAGGAAACTACGAGCAGTACTTC.

With respect to this clone: Other nucleotide sequences from this sample produce the same CDR3. This chain uses TRBV27 with TRBJ1-1; D is ambiguous. Looked up from germline, CDR1 is MNHEY and CDR2 is SMNVEV (reference sequence). The V gene lost 5 bases and the J gene lost 4 bases, with 5 bases spanning the gap. The CDR3 has 11 amino acids. As DNA, the CDR3 is TGTGCCAGCAGTCTGGGCACTGAAGCTTTCTTT. This translates into CASSLGTEAFF.

CDR3 loop: CASSSSRTDTQYF. The CDR3 DNA follows: TGTGCCAGCAGCTCCTCTCGCACAGATACGCAGTATTTT. V usage is TRBV7-6 and J usage is TRBJ2-3; no clear D. CDR1 and CDR2 (germline): SGHVS, FNYEAQ. The ends were cut back, 4 bases at V and 1 base at J, with 6 bases in the middle. The CDR3 sequence is 13 residues long.

The chain links TRBV6-5 to TRBJ1-1, with D unclear. The CDR3 covers 13 residues. Trimming removed 3 bases from V and 1 base from J, with 6 bases in between. Germline CDR1 reads MNHEY; CDR2 reads SVGAGI. The CDR3: CASSYRWNTEAFF. CDR3 DNA sequence: TGTGCCAGCAGTTATCGGTGGAACACTGAAGCTTTCTTT.

This clone has just one count. The chain has TRBV5-6 and TRBJ2-7; D perhaps matches TRBD2 (6 bases). CDR1 and CDR2 from the germline V gene are SGHDT and YYEEEE. The CDR3 sequence is 14 residues long. V lost 4 bases, J lost 5 bases, and 16 bases lay in between. The CDR3 DNA reads TGTGCCAGCAGCCCAAGACTAGGATTTAACGAGCAGTACTTC. Its translation: CASSPRLGFNEQYF.

The chain uses TRBV6-5 and TRBJ2-5; perhaps TRBD2 as D (6 bases). CDR1 is MNHEY, CDR2 SVGAGI, per germline. The CDR3 has 15 residues. The V gene lost 0 bases and the J gene lost 5 bases, with 13 bases spanning the gap. The CDR3 sequence: CASSYSAGTGETQYF. The CDR3 bases are TGTGCCAGCAGTTACTCCGCGGGGACCGGGGAGACCCAGTACTTC.

This chain connects TRBV27 to TRBJ1-3; a possible D gene is TRBD1 (6 bases). Deletions cut 5 bases from V and 4 bases from J, with 12 bases between. Per germline, CDR1 MNHEY and CDR2 SMNVEV (reference sequence). This CDR3 region has 14 residues. CDR3 residues: CASSPAGGGNTIYF. CDR3 bases: TGTGCCAGCAGTCCGGCGGGGGGCGGAAACACCATATATTTT.

V and J are TRBV6-1 and TRBJ2-7; D could derive from TRBD1 or TRBD2 (6 bases each). The V end lost 4 bases, the J end lost 0 bases, and 16 bases lay between the germline ends. Germline V gene lookup returns CDR1 MNHNS and CDR2 SASEGT. CDR3 size: 16 residues. The CDR3 protein is CASSVLVGGSSYEQYF. CDR3 coding DNA: TGTGCCAGCAGTGTCTTGGTCGGGGGCAGCTCCTACGAGCAGTACTTC.

CDR3 DNA: TGTGCCAGCAGTGACACCTACGAGCAGTACTTC. Translating it yields CASSDTYEQYF. This chain uses TRBV6-5 with TRBJ2-7, with D uncertain. Looked up from germline, CDR1 is MNHEY and CDR2 is SVGAGI. V dropped 5 bases and J dropped 2 bases, with 4 bases sitting between them. The length of the CDR3 is 11 residues.

The V call is TRBV7-9, the J call TRBJ2-1, with D maybe TRBD2 (5 bases). This CDR3 is 17 amino acids long. Germline V gene sequence: CDR1 SEHNR, CDR2 FQNEAQ (reference sequence). Deletions cut 0 bases from V and 2 bases from J, with 14 bases between. The CDR3 sequence is CASSLAPSGVAYNEQFF. As DNA, the CDR3 is TGTGCCAGCAGCTTAGCGCCCTCCGGGGTCGCCTACAATGAGCAGTTCTTC.

The V call is TRBV27, the J call TRBJ1-2; D is ambiguous. Between the trimmed V and J ends, which lost 2 bases and 4 bases, there was a span of 14 bases. The CDR3 loop spans 15 amino acids. Germline CDR1 is MNHEY and CDR2 is SMNVEV (reference sequence). CDR3 in DNA: TGTGCCAGCAGTTTAAAGTGGTCAGGCCCCTATGGCTACACCTTC. As protein: CASSLKWSGPYGYTF.

This chain links TRBV2 with TRBJ1-2; D call uncertain. The CDR3 has 14 amino acids. Germline V gives CDR1 SNHLY, CDR2 FYNNEI. Deletions cut 2 bases from V and 3 bases from J, with 10 bases between. CDR3 residues: CASSEIRVDYGYTF. The CDR3 bases are TGTGCCAGCAGTGAAATAAGGGTCGACTATGGCTACACCTTC.

The chain uses TRBV27 and TRBJ2-7; the match to TRBD1 covers 9 bases. CDR3 size: 13 residues. Germline loops: CDR1 MNHEY, CDR2 SMNVEV (reference sequence). After removal of 10 bases from V and 2 bases from J, the junction contained 6 bases not matched to a gene. CDR3 amino acids: CATAGQGTYEQYF. The CDR3 DNA reads as TGTGCCACCGCCGGACAGGGGACCTACGAGCAGTACTTC.

This chain connects TRBV29-1 to TRBJ2-7; the D gene is possibly TRBD2 (6 bases). The CDR3 has 12 residues. Trimming took off 3 bases at V and 4 bases at J, with 10 bases between the two ends. The germline V gene encodes CDR1 SQVTM and CDR2 ANQGSEA. CDR3 coding DNA: TGCAGCGTTGAGGAGGGGCCGTACGAGCAGTACTTC. This sequence encodes CSVEEGPYEQYF.

The chain's CDR3 is CASSLGTGLNGELFF. The CDR3, as DNA: TGCGCCAGCAGCCTTGGGACAGGGTTAAACGGGGAGCTGTTTTTT. The chain carries TRBV4-1 and TRBJ2-2, with 9 nucleotides matching TRBD1. The CDR3 is 15 amino acids. Germline trimming cut 4 bases from V and 7 bases from J; bases unmatched to any gene: 7. The germline V gene encodes CDR1 MGHRA and CDR2 YSYEKL.

The rearrangement joins TRBV7-6 to TRBJ2-1, with D perhaps TRBD2 (6 bases). The germline V gene has CDR1 SGHVS and CDR2 FNYEAQ. Trimming removed 1 base at V and 3 bases at J, with 25 bases between. The CDR3 length is 20 residues. CDR3 sequence reads: CASSLGAESAAGVYYNEQFF. CDR3 in DNA: TGTGCCAGCAGCTTAGGGGCCGAAAGCGCAGCGGGCGTCTACTACAATGAGCAGTTCTTC.

The chain combines TRBV5-1 with TRBJ2-1, with 11 bases matching TRBD2. Germline-derived CDR1 and CDR2 are SGHRS and YFSETQ. The trim removed 5 bases at V and 4 bases at J, leaving 8 bases unmatched. The CDR3 length is 16 residues. The CDR3 spells CASSFGLAGTYNEQFF. As DNA, the CDR3 is TGCGCCAGCAGTTTCGGACTAGCGGGCACATACAATGAGCAGTTCTTC.

The V call is TRBV6-1, the J call TRBJ1-3; D is uncertain. The CDR3 extends over 15 amino acids. Looked up from germline, CDR1 is MNHNS and CDR2 is SASEGT. V was clipped by 4 bases and J by 4 bases, with 14 bases between them. CDR3 in DNA: TGTGCCAGCAGTGGATTCCGGCACCCCGGAAACACCATATATTTT. Translation gives CASSGFRHPGNTIYF.

This clone was counted a single time. The V call is TRBV29-1, the J call TRBJ1-1; D is possibly TRBD1 (6 bases). CDR3 length: 15 residues. Germline V gene data show CDR1 as SQVTM and CDR2 as ANQGSEA. V was pared by 2 bases and J by 7 bases, with 20 bases between. CDR3 nucleotides: TGCAGCGTTGAACGTCAGGGTCGGAGAGGGGGTGAAGCTTTCTTT. Translated, it gives CSVERQGRRGGEAFF. Based on the CDR3 plus reference TRBV29-1 and TRBJ1-1, the full variable domain is SAVISQKPSRDICQRGTSLTIQCQVDSQVTMMFWYRQQPGQSLTLIATANQGSEATYESGFVIDKFPISRPNLTFSTLTVSNMSPEDSSIYLCSVERQGRRGGEAFFGQGTRLTVV.

The chain joins TRBV7-9 to TRBJ2-1, with 9 bases lining up with TRBD1. Germline V CDR1 and CDR2: SEHNR, FQNEAQ (reference sequence). V lost 2 bases, J lost 5 bases, and 13 bases stayed unmatched. The CDR3 sequence is 18 residues long. The CDR3 DNA is TGTGCCAGCAGCTTACCGGTCCCGGGACAGGGTTACCACAATGAGCAGTTCTTC. Protein product: CASSLPVPGQGYHNEQFF. Full variable domain (rest looked up from reference TRBV7-9 and TRBJ2-1): DTGVSQNPRHKITKRGQNVTFRCDPISEHNRLYWYRQTLGQGPEFLTYFQNEAQLEKSRLLSDRFSAERPKGSFSTLEIQRTEQGDSAMYLCASSLPVPGQGYHNEQFFGPGTRLTVL.

The rearrangement joins TRBV15 to TRBJ1-2; 9 nucleotides align to TRBD1. Germline CDR1 LNHNV, CDR2 YYDKDF (reference sequence). V lost 0 bases to trimming and J lost 6 bases; unmatched junction nucleotides: 5. The CDR3 totals 15 residues. CDR3 sequence: CATSRDLGTGNGYTF. The CDR3 bases are TGTGCCACCAGCAGAGATCTTGGGACAGGGAATGGCTACACCTTC.

The V and J genes are TRBV25-1 and TRBJ2-7; D remains unclear. This CDR3 comprises 12 residues. With 1 base removed from V and 3 bases from J, the gap between germline ends came to 4 bases. The germline V gene has CDR1 MGHDK and CDR2 SYGVNS. CDR3 DNA: TGTGCCAGCAGTGAATTTAGCTACGAGCAGTACTTC. It translates to CASSEFSYEQYF.

The chain employs TRBV19 and TRBJ2-7; the D call may be TRBD1 or TRBD2 (5 bases each). The CDR3 loop spans 14 amino acids. V shed 1 base and J shed 3 bases, with 10 bases lying between them. Per germline, CDR1 LNHDA and CDR2 SQIVND (reference sequence). CDR3 loop: CASSIAWDVYEQYF. In nucleotides, the CDR3 is TGTGCCAGTAGTATAGCTTGGGACGTCTACGAGCAGTACTTC.

The J gene is TRBJ2-2, the V gene TRBV5-1; D unresolved. With 0 bases removed from V and 7 bases from J, the gap between germline ends came to 7 bases. CDR1 is SGHRS, CDR2 YFSETQ, per germline. This CDR3 comprises 13 residues. For the CDR3, the DNA is TGCGCCAGCAGCTTGGTGACACGCGGGGAGCTGTTTTTT. Residues: CASSLVTRGELFF.

The chain uses TRBV18 and TRBJ2-5; D call uncertain. The CDR3 covers 13 residues. Germline CDR1 is KGHSH and CDR2 is LQKENI. With 1 base removed from V and 4 bases from J, the gap between germline ends came to 7 bases. The DNA of the CDR3 is TGTGCCAGCTCACCACAACGGGCAGAGACCCAGTACTTC. This gives the protein CASSPQRAETQYF.